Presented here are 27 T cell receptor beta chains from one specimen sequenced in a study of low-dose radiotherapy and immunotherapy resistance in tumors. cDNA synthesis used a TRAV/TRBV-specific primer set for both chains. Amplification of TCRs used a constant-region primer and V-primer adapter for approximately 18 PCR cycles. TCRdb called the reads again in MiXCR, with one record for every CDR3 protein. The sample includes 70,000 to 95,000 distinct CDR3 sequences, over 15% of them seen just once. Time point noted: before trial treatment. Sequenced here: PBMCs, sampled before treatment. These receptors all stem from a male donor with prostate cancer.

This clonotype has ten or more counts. The CDR3 DNA follows: TGTGCCAGCAGCCCCGGGACTAGCGGGGGGCGGACCGGGGAGCTGTTTTTT. It encodes CASSPGTSGGRTGELFF. The chain uses TRBV7-6 and TRBJ2-2, with 15 bases identical to TRBD2. Germline V gene data show CDR1 as SGHVS and CDR2 as FNYEAQ. V lost 5 bases, J lost 5 bases, and 6 bases stayed unmatched. CDR3 size: 17 residues.

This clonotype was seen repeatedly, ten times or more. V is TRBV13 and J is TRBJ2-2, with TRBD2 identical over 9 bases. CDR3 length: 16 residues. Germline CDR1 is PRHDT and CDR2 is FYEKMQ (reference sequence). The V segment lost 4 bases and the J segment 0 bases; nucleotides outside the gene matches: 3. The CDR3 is CASSWLAGPNTGELFF. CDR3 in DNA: TGTGCCAGCAGCTGGCTAGCGGGACCGAACACCGGGGAGCTGTTTTTT.

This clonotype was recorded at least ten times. Here the CDR3 reads CSVGTGPANEKLFF. The CDR3, as DNA: TGCAGCGTCGGCACAGGGCCGGCTAATGAAAAACTGTTTTTT. The chain carries TRBV29-1 and TRBJ1-4, with D tentatively TRBD1 (6 bases). The CDR3 is 14 amino acids. Trimming removed 6 bases from V and 3 bases from J, with 14 bases in between. Germline V lookup: CDR1 SQVTM, CDR2 ANQGSEA. The full variable domain, rest sourced from reference TRBV29-1 and TRBJ1-4, is SAVISQKPSRDICQRGTSLTIQCQVDSQVTMMFWYRQQPGQSLTLIATANQGSEATYESGFVIDKFPISRPNLTFSTLTVSNMSPEDSSIYLCSVGTGPANEKLFFGSGTQLSVL.

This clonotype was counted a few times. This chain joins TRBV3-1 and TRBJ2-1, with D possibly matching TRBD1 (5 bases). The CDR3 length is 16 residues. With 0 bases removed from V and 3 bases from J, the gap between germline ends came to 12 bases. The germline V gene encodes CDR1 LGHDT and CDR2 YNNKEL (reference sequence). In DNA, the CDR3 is TGTGCCAGCAGCCAAGATAAGGCAGGGTTCTACAATGAGCAGTTCTTC. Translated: CASSQDKAGFYNEQFF.

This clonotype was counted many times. The CDR3 loop is CASSPGRDEQYF. Written as DNA, the CDR3 is TGTGCCAGTAGTCCGGGACGGGACGAGCAGTACTTC. The rearrangement links TRBV19 to TRBJ2-7, with D perhaps TRBD1 or TRBD2 (5 bases each). Trimming took 5 bases from V and 5 from J, leaving 10 bases between them. The CDR3 has 12 residues. Germline assignment: CDR1 LNHDA and CDR2 SQIVND (reference sequence).

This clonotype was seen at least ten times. CDR3 loop: CSARVLRGGDYGEQFF. Written as DNA, the CDR3 is TGCAGTGCTAGAGTCCTTAGGGGGGGGGACTACGGTGAGCAGTTCTTC. This sequence joins TRBV20-1 and TRBJ2-1, with D perhaps matching TRBD2 (7 bases). CDR3 length: 16 residues. The V end was cut by 1 base, the J end by 9 bases, with 22 bases between. CDR1 is DFQATT and CDR2 is SNEGSKA in the germline V gene (reference sequence).

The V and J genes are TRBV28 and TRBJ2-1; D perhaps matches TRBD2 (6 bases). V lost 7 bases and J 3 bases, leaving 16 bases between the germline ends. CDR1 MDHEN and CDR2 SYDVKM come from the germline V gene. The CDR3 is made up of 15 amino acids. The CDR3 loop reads CASIVSGSRYNEQFF. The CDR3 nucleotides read TGTGCCAGCATTGTGTCCGGGAGTCGCTACAATGAGCAGTTCTTC. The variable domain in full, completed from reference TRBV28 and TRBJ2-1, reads DVKVTQSSRYLVKRTGEKVFLECVQDMDHENMFWYRQDPGLGLRLIYFSYDVKMKEKGDIPEGYSVSREKKERFSLILESASTNQTSMYLCASIVSGSRYNEQFFGPGTRLTVL.

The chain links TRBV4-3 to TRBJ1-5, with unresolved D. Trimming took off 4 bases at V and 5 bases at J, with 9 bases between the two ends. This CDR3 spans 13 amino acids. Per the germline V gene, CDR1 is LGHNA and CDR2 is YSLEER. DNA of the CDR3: TGCGCCAGCAGCCGAATCAAGGATCAGCCCCAGCATTTT. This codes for CASSRIKDQPQHF.

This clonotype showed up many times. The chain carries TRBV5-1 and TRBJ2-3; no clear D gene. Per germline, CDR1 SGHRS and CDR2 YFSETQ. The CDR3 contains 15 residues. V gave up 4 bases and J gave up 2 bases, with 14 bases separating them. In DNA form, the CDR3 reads TGCGCCAGCAGCCCGACTCGGTATACCACAGATACGCAGTATTTT. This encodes CASSPTRYTTDTQYF.

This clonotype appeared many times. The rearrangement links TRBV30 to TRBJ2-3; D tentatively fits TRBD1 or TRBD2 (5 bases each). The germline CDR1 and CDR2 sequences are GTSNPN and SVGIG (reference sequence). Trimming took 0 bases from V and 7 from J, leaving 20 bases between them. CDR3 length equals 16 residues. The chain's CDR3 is CAWSVPPGRGLNTQYF. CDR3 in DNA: TGTGCCTGGAGTGTCCCCCCGGGACGGGGATTGAATACGCAGTATTTT.

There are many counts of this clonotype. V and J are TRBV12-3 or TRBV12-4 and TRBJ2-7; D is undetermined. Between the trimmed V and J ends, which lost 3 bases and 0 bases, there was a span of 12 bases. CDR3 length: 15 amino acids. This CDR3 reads CASSFDPNISYEQYF. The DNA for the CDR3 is TGTGCCAGCAGTTTTGACCCCAATATCTCCTACGAGCAGTACTTC.

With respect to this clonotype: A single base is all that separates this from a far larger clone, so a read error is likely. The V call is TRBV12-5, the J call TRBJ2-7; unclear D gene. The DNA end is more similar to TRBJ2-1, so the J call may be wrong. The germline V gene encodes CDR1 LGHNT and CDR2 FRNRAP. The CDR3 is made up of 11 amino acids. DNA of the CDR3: TGTGCTAGGGGTTTGGGGAATGAGCAGTTCTTC. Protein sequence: CARGLGNEQFF.

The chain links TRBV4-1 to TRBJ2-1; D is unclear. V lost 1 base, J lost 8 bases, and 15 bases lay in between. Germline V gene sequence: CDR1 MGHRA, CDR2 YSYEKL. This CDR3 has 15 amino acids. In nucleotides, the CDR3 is TGCGCCAGCAGCCAAGGTCCGGACCCTACCGATGAGCAGTTCTTC. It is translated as CASSQGPDPTDEQFF.

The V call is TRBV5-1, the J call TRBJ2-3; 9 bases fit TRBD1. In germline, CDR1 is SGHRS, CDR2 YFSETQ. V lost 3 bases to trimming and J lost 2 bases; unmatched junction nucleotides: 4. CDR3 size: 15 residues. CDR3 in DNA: TGCGCCAGCAGCTCCCGGACAGGGGACACAGATACGCAGTATTTT. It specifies CASSSRTGDTDTQYF.

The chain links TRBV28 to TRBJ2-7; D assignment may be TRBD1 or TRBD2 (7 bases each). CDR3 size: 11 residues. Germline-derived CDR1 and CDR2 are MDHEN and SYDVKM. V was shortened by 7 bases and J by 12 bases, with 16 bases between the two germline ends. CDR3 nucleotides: TGTGCCAGCACGTGGGGGGGACAGAGGTACTTC. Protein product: CASTWGGQRYF.

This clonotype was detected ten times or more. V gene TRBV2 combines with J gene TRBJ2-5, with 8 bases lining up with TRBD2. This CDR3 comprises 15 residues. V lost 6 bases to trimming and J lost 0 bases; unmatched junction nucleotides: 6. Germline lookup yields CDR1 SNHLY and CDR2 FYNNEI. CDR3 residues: CASRAERGYQETQYF. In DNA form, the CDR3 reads TGTGCCAGCAGGGCCGAGCGGGGGTACCAAGAGACCCAGTACTTC.

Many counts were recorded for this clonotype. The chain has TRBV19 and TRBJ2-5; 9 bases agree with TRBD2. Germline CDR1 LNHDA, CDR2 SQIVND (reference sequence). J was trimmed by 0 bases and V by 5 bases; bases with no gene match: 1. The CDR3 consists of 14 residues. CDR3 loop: CASSGGGDQETQYF. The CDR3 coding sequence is TGTGCCAGTAGTGGCGGGGGGGACCAAGAGACCCAGTACTTC. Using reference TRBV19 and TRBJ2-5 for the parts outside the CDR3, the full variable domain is DGGITQSPKYLFRKEGQNVTLSCEQNLNHDAMYWYRQDPGQGLRLIYYSQIVNDFQKGDIAEGYSVSREKKESFPLTVTSAQKNPTAFYLCASSGGGDQETQYFGPGTRLLVL.

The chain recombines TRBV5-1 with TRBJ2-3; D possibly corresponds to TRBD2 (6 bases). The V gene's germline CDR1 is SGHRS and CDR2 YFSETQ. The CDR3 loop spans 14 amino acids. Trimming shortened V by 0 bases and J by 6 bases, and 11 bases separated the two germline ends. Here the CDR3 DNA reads TGCGCCAGCAGCTTGGGGTTTGGAGGGGATACGCAGTATTTT. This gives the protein CASSLGFGGDTQYF.

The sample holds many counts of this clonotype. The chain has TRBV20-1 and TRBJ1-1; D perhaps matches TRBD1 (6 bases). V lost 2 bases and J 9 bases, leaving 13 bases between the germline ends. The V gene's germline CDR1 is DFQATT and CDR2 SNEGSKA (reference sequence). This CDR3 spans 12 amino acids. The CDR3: CSARQTGLQAFF. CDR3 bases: TGCAGTGCTAGACAGACAGGTTTACAAGCTTTCTTT.

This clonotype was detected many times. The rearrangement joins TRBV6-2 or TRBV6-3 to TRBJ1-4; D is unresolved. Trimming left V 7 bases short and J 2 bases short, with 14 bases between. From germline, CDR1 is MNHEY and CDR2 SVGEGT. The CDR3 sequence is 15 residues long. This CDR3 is CASTVTRGTNEKLFF. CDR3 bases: TGTGCCAGCACCGTGACACGAGGGACTAATGAAAAACTGTTTTTT.

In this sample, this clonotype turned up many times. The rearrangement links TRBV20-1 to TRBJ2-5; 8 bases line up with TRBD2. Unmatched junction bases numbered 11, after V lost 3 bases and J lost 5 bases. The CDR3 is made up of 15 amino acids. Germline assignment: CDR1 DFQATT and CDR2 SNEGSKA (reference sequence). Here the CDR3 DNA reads TGCAGTGCTAGTGTGAGCGGGGGCGAATGGGAGACCCAGTACTTC. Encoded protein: CSASVSGGEWETQYF.

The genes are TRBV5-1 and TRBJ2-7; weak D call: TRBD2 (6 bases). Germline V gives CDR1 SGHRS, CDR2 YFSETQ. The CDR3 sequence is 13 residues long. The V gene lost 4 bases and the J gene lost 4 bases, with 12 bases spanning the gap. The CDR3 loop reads CASSGGTLYEQYF. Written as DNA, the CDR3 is TGCGCCAGCAGCGGCGGGACCCTGTACGAGCAGTACTTC.

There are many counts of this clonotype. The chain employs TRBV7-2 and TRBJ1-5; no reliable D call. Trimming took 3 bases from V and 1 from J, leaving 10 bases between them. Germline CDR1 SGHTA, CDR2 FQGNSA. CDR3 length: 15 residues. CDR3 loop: CASSFIIGSNQPQHF. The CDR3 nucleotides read TGTGCCAGCAGCTTTATCATAGGGAGCAATCAGCCCCAGCATTTT.

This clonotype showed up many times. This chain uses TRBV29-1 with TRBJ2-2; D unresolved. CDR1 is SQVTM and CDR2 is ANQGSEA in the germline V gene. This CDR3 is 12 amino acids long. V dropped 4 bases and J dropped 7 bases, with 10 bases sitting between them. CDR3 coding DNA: TGCAGCGTTGGCCAGGCGCTCGGGGAGCTGTTTTTT. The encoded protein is CSVGQALGELFF.

The CDR3 spells CSVEVLGHRWSTF. The CDR3 DNA sequence: TGCAGCGTTGAAGTCCTAGGACACCGGTGGTCCACCTTC. The V call is TRBV29-1, the J call TRBJ1-2; maybe TRBD1 (5 bases). This CDR3 is built from 13 residues. V lost 1 base, J lost 13 bases, and 19 bases lay in between. The germline CDR1 and CDR2 sequences are SQVTM and ANQGSEA.

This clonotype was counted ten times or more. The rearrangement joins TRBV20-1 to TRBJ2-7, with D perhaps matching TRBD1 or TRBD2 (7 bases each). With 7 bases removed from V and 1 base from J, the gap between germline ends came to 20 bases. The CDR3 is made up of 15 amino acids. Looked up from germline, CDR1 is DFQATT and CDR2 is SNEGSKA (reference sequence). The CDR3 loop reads CSGRGQGGGSYEQYF. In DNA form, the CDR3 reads TGCAGTGGGAGGGGGCAGGGGGGGGGTTCCTACGAGCAGTACTTC.

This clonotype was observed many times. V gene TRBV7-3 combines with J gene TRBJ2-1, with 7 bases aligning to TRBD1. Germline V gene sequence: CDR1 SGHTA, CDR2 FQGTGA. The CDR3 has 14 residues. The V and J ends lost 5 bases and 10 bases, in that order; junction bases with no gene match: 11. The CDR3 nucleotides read TGTGCCAGCAGCCCCACAAGATGGGACAGCGAGCAGTTCTTC. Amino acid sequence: CASSPTRWDSEQFF.